This T cell receptor (beta chain) was profiled in a study of blood T cell repertoires in COVID-19. With 1 base removed from V and 9 bases from J, the gap between germline ends came to 16 bases. Per germline, CDR1 SGHTA and CDR2 FQGNSA. CDR3 size: 15 residues. The data were produced by immunoSEQ multiplex PCR, yet TCRdb's version contains in-frame clones alone and is incomplete. This table holds fewer than 300,000 clones, approximately 90% found once. In Seattle, patients joined the study during active infection and were tracked longitudinally. The sequence was obtained from a woman aged 50 to 65 with COVID-19, enrolled during active disease. The chain joins TRBV7-2 to TRBJ2-1, with D maybe TRBD2 (6 bases). The sequencing sample was made of peripheral blood. CDR3 in amino acids: CASSLGTDYLAEQFF. In nucleotides, the CDR3 is TGTGCCAGCAGCTTAGGGACGGACTATTTGGCTGAGCAGTTCTTC.